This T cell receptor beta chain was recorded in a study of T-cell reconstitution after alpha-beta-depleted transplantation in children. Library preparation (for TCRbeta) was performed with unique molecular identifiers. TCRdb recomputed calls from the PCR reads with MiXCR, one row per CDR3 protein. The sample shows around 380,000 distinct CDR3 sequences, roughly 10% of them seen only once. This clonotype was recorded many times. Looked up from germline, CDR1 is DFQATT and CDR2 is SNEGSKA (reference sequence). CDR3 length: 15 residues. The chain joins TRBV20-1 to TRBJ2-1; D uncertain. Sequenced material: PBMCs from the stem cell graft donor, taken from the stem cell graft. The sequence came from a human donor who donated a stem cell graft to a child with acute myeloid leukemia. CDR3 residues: CSVLNRKTRAADEFF. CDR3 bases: TGCAGCGTCCTAAACCGTAAGACACGGGCGGCGGACGAATTCTTC.